A single sample gave rise to the 28 T cell receptor beta chains below, sequenced in a study of cytomegalovirus exposure and HLA in healthy donors. The study ran its PCR with 60 Vbeta and 13 Jbeta primers. The method was immunoSEQ multiplex PCR; TCRdb's version includes in-frame clones alone and lacks a portion of them. The sample contains about 150,000 clones, around 10% of which appear only once. Sequencing was performed on PBMCs. These receptors came from a man over 45 in good health and CMV-seronegative.

This sequence joins TRBV28 and TRBJ1-1; D possibly corresponds to TRBD1 (5 bases). Germline CDR1 MDHEN, CDR2 SYDVKM. Trimming pared 4 bases from V and 5 bases from J, leaving 11 bases between. This CDR3 region has 13 residues. CDR3 residues: CASSSRVPTEAFF. The CDR3 DNA reads TGTGCCAGCAGTTCCAGGGTACCAACTGAAGCTTTCTTT. The full variable domain, with the rest looked up from reference TRBV28 and TRBJ1-1, is DVKVTQSSRYLVKRTGEKVFLECVQDMDHENMFWYRQDPGLGLRLIYFSYDVKMKEKGDIPEGYSVSREKKERFSLILESASTNQTSMYLCASSSRVPTEAFFGQGTRLTVV.

This clone was detected a few times. CDR3 protein: CASSTGTGFGYTF. The CDR3 bases are TGTGCCAGCAGTACTGGGACAGGGTTTGGCTACACCTTC. The J gene is TRBJ1-2, the V gene TRBV6-5; 9 bases align to TRBD1. Germline CDR1 MNHEY, CDR2 SVGAGI. There are 13 residues in the CDR3. V dropped 5 bases and J dropped 7; count of bases not matched to a gene: 5.

This clone was seen only a few times. The J gene is TRBJ2-6, the V gene TRBV6-5; D is undetermined. Germline V CDR1 and CDR2: MNHEY, SVGAGI. V was trimmed by 10 bases and J by 0 bases, leaving 10 bases between them. The CDR3 contains 14 residues. The CDR3 protein is CATISGSGANVLTF. In DNA form, the CDR3 reads TGTGCCACCATCTCGGGCTCTGGGGCCAACGTCCTGACTTTC.

The chain carries TRBV5-6 and TRBJ1-5; D is possibly TRBD1 (6 bases). This CDR3 contains 15 residues. The germline V gene has CDR1 SGHDT and CDR2 YYEEEE. V lost 4 bases and J lost 2, with 13 bases in between. Here the CDR3 reads CASSRRGGGNQPQHF. The CDR3 DNA sequence: TGTGCCAGCAGCAGAAGGGGGGGCGGCAATCAGCCCCAGCATTTT.

The table lists this clone with a few counts. The chain links TRBV9 to TRBJ1-4; D gene unclear. The CDR3 consists of 16 residues. Germline CDR1 is SGDLS and CDR2 is YYNGEE. The germline V and J ends were trimmed by 4 bases and 7 bases, with 20 bases remaining between them. Here the CDR3 DNA reads TGTGCCAGCAGCTCAAGAAGTGGCAGGAATACTGAAAAACTGTTTTTT. Translated, it gives CASSSRSGRNTEKLFF.

The J gene is TRBJ2-7, the V gene TRBV6-1; possible D gene TRBD2, 7 bases. Trimming took off 0 bases at V and 12 bases at J, with 15 bases between the two ends. CDR1 and CDR2 (germline): MNHNS, SASEGT. This CDR3 comprises 13 residues. This CDR3 is CASSEAGSGGRYF. The CDR3, as DNA: TGTGCCAGCAGTGAAGCGGGATCGGGGGGCCGGTACTTC.

V usage is TRBV4-1 and J usage is TRBJ2-3; 9 bases are shared with TRBD1. V lost 8 bases, J lost 9 bases, and 12 bases stayed unmatched. This CDR3 contains 14 residues. Germline assignment: CDR1 MGHRA and CDR2 YSYEKL. The CDR3 here is CASGTGSVPWTQYF. The CDR3 DNA sequence: TGCGCCAGCGGGACAGGGTCTGTCCCGTGGACGCAGTATTTT.

This clone was seen a few times. The rearrangement uses TRBV7-3 and TRBJ2-5, with D tentatively TRBD2 (5 bases). In germline, CDR1 is SGHTA, CDR2 FQGTGA. Trimming stripped 1 base from V and 4 bases from J, with 13 bases between. This CDR3 spans 15 amino acids. CDR3 sequence (DNA): TGTGCCAGCAGCTTAATAAACTCTGCGGGAGAGACCCAGTACTTC. Protein sequence: CASSLINSAGETQYF. Full variable domain (rest looked up from reference TRBV7-3 and TRBJ2-5): GAGVSQTPSNKVTEKGKYVELRCDPISGHTALYWYRQSLGQGPEFLIYFQGTGAADDSGLPNDRFFAVRPEGSVSTLKIQRTERGDSAVYLCASSLINSAGETQYFGPGTRLLVL.

The chain combines TRBV27 with TRBJ1-2; TRBD1 matches at 7 bases. The CDR3 is made up of 13 amino acids. Germline loops: CDR1 MNHEY, CDR2 SMNVEV (reference sequence). Germline trimming cut 6 bases from V and 4 bases from J; bases unmatched to any gene: 5. CDR3 in amino acids: CASSWDRAYGYTF. For the CDR3, the DNA is TGTGCCAGCAGCTGGGACAGAGCCTATGGCTACACCTTC.

This clone was counted between two and nine times. The rearrangement links TRBV20-1 to TRBJ2-5, with 7 positions matching TRBD1. This CDR3 has 11 amino acids. Germline values: CDR1 DFQATT, CDR2 SNEGSKA (reference sequence). With 6 bases clipped from V and 4 bases from J, the junction kept 2 bases outside the gene matches. The DNA of the CDR3 is TGCAGTGCCCACAGGGGAGAGACCCAGTACTTC. Its protein is CSAHRGETQYF.

The table lists this clone with a few counts. The V call is TRBV4-1, the J call TRBJ1-5; TRBD1 is a possible D gene (6 bases). Germline assignment: CDR1 MGHRA and CDR2 YSYEKL. CDR3 size: 17 residues. Trimming shortened V by 4 bases and J by 3 bases, and 19 bases separated the two germline ends. The DNA for the CDR3 is TGCGCCAGCAGCCCGGGCCGGGGGGCCGTGATCAATCAGCCCCAGCATTTT. Protein sequence: CASSPGRGAVINQPQHF.

V and J are TRBV28 and TRBJ2-7; 7 nucleotides align to TRBD2. V lost 4 bases, J lost 3 bases, and 15 bases stayed unmatched. This CDR3 is 17 amino acids long. CDR1 is MDHEN and CDR2 is SYDVKM in the germline V gene. CDR3 in DNA: TGTGCCAGCAGTTCTGCGATGGGAGCGGGAAGGGTCTACGAGCAGTACTTC. Translation gives CASSSAMGAGRVYEQYF.

V and J are TRBV27 and TRBJ2-3, with 8 bases matching TRBD2. Trimming at V came to 2 bases and at J to 6 bases, leaving 1 base not matched to a gene. Germline assignment: CDR1 MNHEY and CDR2 SMNVEV (reference sequence). The CDR3 spans 13 residues. For the CDR3, the DNA is TGTGCCAGCAGTTTAGAGCGGGGGGATACGCAGTATTTT. Translating it yields CASSLERGDTQYF.

A few counts support this clone. The V and J genes are TRBV19 and TRBJ2-2; perhaps TRBD1 as D (5 bases). Germline CDR1 is LNHDA and CDR2 is SQIVND (reference sequence). This CDR3 is 14 amino acids long. The V gene lost 2 bases and the J gene lost 13 bases, with 17 bases spanning the gap. The CDR3 sequence: CASSITPRQRRLFF. The CDR3 nucleotides are TGTGCCAGTAGTATAACCCCTCGACAGAGACGGCTGTTTTTT.

The table lists this clone with many counts. The chain links TRBV5-4 to TRBJ1-2; 9 positions agree with TRBD1. Germline V CDR1 and CDR2: SGHNT, YYREEE (reference sequence). Trimming removed 2 bases from V and 5 bases from J; junction bases left unmatched: 7. The CDR3 runs 15 residues. In DNA form, the CDR3 reads TGTGCCAGCAGCTTTCTAAGGGGACAGGGTTATGGCTACACCTTC. This encodes CASSFLRGQGYGYTF.

This clone was observed a few times. This chain links TRBV5-1 with TRBJ1-2; a weak D match, TRBD1 (5 bases). The ends were cut back, 7 bases at V and 3 bases at J, with 10 bases in the middle. The CDR3 has 12 amino acids. The germline V gene has CDR1 SGHRS and CDR2 YFSETQ. CDR3 nucleotide sequence: TGCGCCAGCGGAACAGGAGACTATGGCTACACCTTC. Translating gives CASGTGDYGYTF.

The chain uses TRBV21-1 and TRBJ2-7; the D call of TRBD2 is as the table states it, not checked on the DNA. TRBV21-1 is recorded as a pseudogene. This CDR3 is 14 amino acids long. This CDR3 is CASNREVLTYEQYF. Written as DNA, the CDR3 is TGTGCCAGCAACCGGGAGGTCTTAACCTACGAGCAGTACTTC.

The V and J genes are TRBV7-3 and TRBJ2-2, with 8 bases lining up with TRBD2. The CDR3 has 16 amino acids. V was pared by 5 bases and J by 3 bases, with 8 bases of the junction left unmatched. Germline assignment: CDR1 SGHTA and CDR2 FQGTGA. The CDR3 here is CASSHLAGGDTGELFF. The CDR3 bases are TGTGCCAGCAGCCACCTGGCGGGAGGCGACACCGGGGAGCTGTTTTTT. The complete variable domain, with remaining parts taken from reference TRBV7-3 and TRBJ2-2, reads GAGVSQTPSNKVTEKGKYVELRCDPISGHTALYWYRQSLGQGPEFLIYFQGTGAADDSGLPNDRFFAVRPEGSVSTLKIQRTERGDSAVYLCASSHLAGGDTGELFFGEGSRLTVL.

The gene calls are TRBV11-1 and TRBJ2-2, with 11 bases identical to TRBD2. The CDR3 contains 17 residues. Germline values: CDR1 SGHAT, CDR2 FQDESV (reference sequence). Trimming at V came to 0 bases and at J to 4 bases, leaving 4 bases not matched to a gene. The chain's CDR3 is CASSLATSGRITGELFF. CDR3 sequence (DNA): TGTGCCAGCAGCTTAGCAACTAGCGGGAGAATCACCGGGGAGCTGTTTTTT.

This clone turned up a few times. The J gene is TRBJ1-3, the V gene TRBV2; possible D gene TRBD1, 5 bases. Germline CDR1 and CDR2: SNHLY and FYNNEI. The CDR3 spans 15 residues. The V and J ends lost 5 bases and 6 bases respectively, with 17 bases between them. The CDR3 bases are TGTGCCAGCAGTCCGCAGCGCAGGGCGCCAAACACCATATATTTT. Its translation is CASSPQRRAPNTIYF.

The chain couples TRBV2 to TRBJ2-4; 7 bases match TRBD1. CDR3 length: 13 residues. Germline V gene lookup returns CDR1 SNHLY and CDR2 FYNNEI. V lost 7 bases and J lost 7; bases outside the gene matches: 7. The DNA for the CDR3 is TGTGCCAGCAAGAGGGGGCAGGGGAACATTCAGTACTTC. This encodes CASKRGQGNIQYF.

This clone showed up just a few times. The rearrangement links TRBV5-1 to TRBJ2-3, with a possible D match to TRBD1 (5 bases). V lost 2 bases and J 0 bases, leaving 10 bases between the germline ends. The CDR3 spans 15 residues. From germline, CDR1 is SGHRS and CDR2 YFSETQ. In nucleotides, the CDR3 is TGCGCCAGCAGCTTACAGGCACCTAGCACAGATACGCAGTATTTT. Residues: CASSLQAPSTDTQYF.

The CDR3 here is CASSQEVGAGYGYTF. CDR3 nucleotide sequence: TGTGCCAGCAGCCAAGAGGTGGGGGCAGGGTATGGCTACACCTTC. V usage is TRBV14 and J usage is TRBJ1-2, with a weak D call TRBD1 (6 bases). Between the trimmed V and J ends, which lost 0 bases and 5 bases, there was a span of 13 bases. The germline V gene encodes CDR1 SGHDN and CDR2 FVKESK. The CDR3 has 15 residues. The full variable domain, rest sourced from reference TRBV14 and TRBJ1-2, is EAGVTQFPSHSVIEKGQTVTLRCDPISGHDNLYWYRRVMGKEIKFLLHFVKESKQDESGMPNNRFLAERTGGTYSTLKVQPAELEDSGVYFCASSQEVGAGYGYTFGSGTRLTVV.

The V gene is TRBV2, the J gene TRBJ2-1, with TRBD2 as a possible D gene (5 bases). Trimming took 4 bases from V and 7 from J, leaving 11 bases between them. The length of the CDR3 is 13 residues. The germline V gene has CDR1 SNHLY and CDR2 FYNNEI. The CDR3 DNA sequence: TGTGCCAGCAGTGCCTTTAGCGCGAATGAGCAGTTCTTC. Translating it yields CASSAFSANEQFF.

This clone was detected only a few times. The V and J genes are TRBV7-7 and TRBJ2-2; possibly TRBD1 for D (6 bases). The V end lost 2 bases, the J end lost 6 bases, and 13 bases lay between the germline ends. Germline lookup yields CDR1 SSHAT and CDR2 FNYEAQ (reference sequence). This CDR3 region has 15 residues. The DNA of the CDR3 is TGTGCCAGCAGCTTACGTTGGGGGACATCCGGGGAGCTGTTTTTT. This encodes CASSLRWGTSGELFF.

This clone was counted only a few times. This chain connects TRBV5-1 to TRBJ2-2, with TRBD2 matching over 8 bases. The length of the CDR3 is 15 residues. V gave up 7 bases and J gave up 2 bases; unmatched junction bases: 7. From germline, CDR1 is SGHRS and CDR2 YFSETQ. The CDR3 sequence is CASSNGGANTGELFF. The CDR3, as DNA: TGCGCCAGCTCCAACGGGGGGGCCAACACCGGGGAGCTGTTTTTT. Together with reference TRBV5-1 and TRBJ2-2, the CDR3 gives the full variable domain: KAGVTQTPRYLIKTRGQQVTLSCSPISGHRSVSWYQQTPGQGLQFLFEYFSETQRNKGNFPGRFSGRQFSNSRSEMNVSTLELGDSALYLCASSNGGANTGELFFGEGSRLTVL.

V usage is TRBV27 and J usage is TRBJ2-7; 8 bases agree with TRBD1. This CDR3 region has 15 residues. Trimming at V came to 8 bases and at J to 6 bases, leaving 15 bases not matched to a gene. Germline V gene sequence: CDR1 MNHEY, CDR2 SMNVEV (reference sequence). This CDR3 reads CASASGGTGSSEQYF. DNA for the CDR3: TGTGCCAGCGCGTCTGGTGGGACAGGCAGCTCCGAGCAGTACTTC.

This clone was detected a few times. This chain uses TRBV19 with TRBJ1-3; the D is unclear. This CDR3 has 13 amino acids. The ends were cut back, 7 bases at V and 0 bases at J, with 7 bases in the middle. Per the germline V gene, CDR1 is LNHDA and CDR2 is SQIVND (reference sequence). CDR3 DNA: TGTGCCAGTAATACAAACTCTGGAAACACCATATATTTT. Protein product: CASNTNSGNTIYF.